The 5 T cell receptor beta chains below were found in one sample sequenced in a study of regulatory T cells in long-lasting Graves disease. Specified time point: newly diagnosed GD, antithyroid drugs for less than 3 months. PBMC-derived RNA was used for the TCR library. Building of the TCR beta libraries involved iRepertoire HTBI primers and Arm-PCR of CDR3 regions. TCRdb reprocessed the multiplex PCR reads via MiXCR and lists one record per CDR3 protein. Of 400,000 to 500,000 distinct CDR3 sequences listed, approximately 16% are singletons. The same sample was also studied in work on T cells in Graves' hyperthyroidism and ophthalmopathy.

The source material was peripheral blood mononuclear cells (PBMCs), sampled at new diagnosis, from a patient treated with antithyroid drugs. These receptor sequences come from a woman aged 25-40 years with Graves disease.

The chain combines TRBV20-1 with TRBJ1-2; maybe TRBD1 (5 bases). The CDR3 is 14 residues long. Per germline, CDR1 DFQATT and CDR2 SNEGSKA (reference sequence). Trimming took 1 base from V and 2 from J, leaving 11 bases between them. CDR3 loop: CSARGVRVNYGYTF. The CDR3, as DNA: TGCAGTGCTAGAGGGGTCAGGGTAAACTATGGCTACACCTTC.

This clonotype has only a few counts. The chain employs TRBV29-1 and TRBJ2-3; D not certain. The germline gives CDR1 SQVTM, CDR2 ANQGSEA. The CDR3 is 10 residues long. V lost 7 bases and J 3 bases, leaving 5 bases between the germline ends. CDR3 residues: CSGRTDTQYF. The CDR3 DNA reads TGCAGCGGGCGGACAGATACGCAGTATTTT.

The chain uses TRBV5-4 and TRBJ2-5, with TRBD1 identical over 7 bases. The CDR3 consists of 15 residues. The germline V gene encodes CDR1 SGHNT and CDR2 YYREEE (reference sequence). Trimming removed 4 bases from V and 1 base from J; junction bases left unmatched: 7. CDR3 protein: CASSQTGVRQETQYF. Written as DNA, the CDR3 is TGTGCCAGCAGCCAAACAGGGGTACGCCAAGAGACCCAGTACTTC. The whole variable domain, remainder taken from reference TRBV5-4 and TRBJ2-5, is ETGVTQSPTHLIKTRGQQVTLRCSSQSGHNTVSWYQQALGQGPQFIFQYYREEENGRGNFPPRFSGLQFPNYSSELNVNALELDDSALYLCASSQTGVRQETQYFGPGTRLLVL.

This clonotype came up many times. CDR3 DNA sequence: TGTGCCAGCAGCGTAGTCTCTGGTAATGAGCAGTTCTTC. It yields the protein CASSVVSGNEQFF. This chain links TRBV9 with TRBJ2-1; D call uncertain. Germline V gene lookup returns CDR1 SGDLS and CDR2 YYNGEE. Trimming took 0 bases from V and 7 from J, leaving 8 bases between them. The CDR3 runs 13 residues.

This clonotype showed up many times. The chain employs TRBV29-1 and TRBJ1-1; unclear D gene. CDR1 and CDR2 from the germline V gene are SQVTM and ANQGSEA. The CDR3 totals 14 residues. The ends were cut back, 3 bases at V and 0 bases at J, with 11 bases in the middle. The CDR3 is CSVDSREMNTEAFF. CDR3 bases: TGCAGCGTTGACTCTCGCGAGATGAACACTGAAGCTTTCTTT. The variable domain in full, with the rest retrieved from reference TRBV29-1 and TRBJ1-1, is SAVISQKPSRDICQRGTSLTIQCQVDSQVTMMFWYRQQPGQSLTLIATANQGSEATYESGFVIDKFPISRPNLTFSTLTVSNMSPEDSSIYLCSVDSREMNTEAFFGQGTRLTVV.